Each of the 8 T cell receptor beta chains below was sequenced from the same sample in a study of T cell responses to AZD1222 COVID-19 vaccine. The method was immunoSEQ multiplex PCR; TCRdb's version includes in-frame clones alone and lacks a portion of them. The data show some 90,000 clones, over 75% seen once. Sequencing used peripheral blood, obtained on day 0 of AZD1222 vaccination. Receptor source: an adult in good health.

The genes are TRBV18 and TRBJ2-3, with D perhaps TRBD1 (6 bases). Germline lookup yields CDR1 KGHSH and CDR2 LQKENI. V lost 3 bases and J 4 bases, leaving 11 bases between the germline ends. CDR3 length equals 14 residues. The CDR3 loop reads CASSPMQGSDTQYF. The CDR3 DNA reads as TGTGCCAGCTCACCGATGCAGGGGTCAGATACGCAGTATTTT.

The chain uses TRBV29-1 and TRBJ1-2; D ambiguous. Trimming shortened V by 5 bases and J by 2 bases, and 9 bases separated the two germline ends. CDR1 is SQVTM, CDR2 ANQGSEA, per germline. The CDR3 runs 12 residues. CDR3 amino acids: CSVPGSNYGYTF. The CDR3, as DNA: TGCAGCGTTCCCGGCAGCAACTATGGCTACACCTTC.

V usage is TRBV27 and J usage is TRBJ2-7; TRBD2 aligns across 8 bases. Germline V gene lookup returns CDR1 MNHEY and CDR2 SMNVEV (reference sequence). The CDR3 extends over 15 amino acids. The V gene end was trimmed by 4 bases and the J gene end by 2 bases; junction bases not matched to a gene: 7. CDR3: CASSYFAGGTYEQYF. The CDR3 nucleotides are TGTGCCAGCAGTTATTTTGCGGGGGGTACCTACGAGCAGTACTTC.

This chain connects TRBV11-2 to TRBJ1-1; tentatively, D is TRBD1 (5 bases). Germline-derived CDR1 and CDR2 are SGHAT and FQNNGV. This CDR3 has 13 amino acids. V lost 3 bases, J lost 1 base, and 6 bases lay in between. The CDR3 protein is CASSFGANTEAFF. Here the CDR3 DNA reads TGTGCCAGCAGCTTTGGGGCGAACACTGAAGCTTTCTTT.

The chain employs TRBV28 and TRBJ1-3, with D possibly matching TRBD1 (5 bases). This CDR3 is 15 amino acids long. Germline CDR1 and CDR2: MDHEN and SYDVKM. Trimming stripped 2 bases from V and 2 bases from J, with 10 bases between. CDR3 bases: TGTGCCAGCAGTTTAGGAGGGGCGGCTGGAAACACCATATATTTT. Translation gives CASSLGGAAGNTIYF.

The chain recombines TRBV3-1 (or the pseudogene TRBV3-2) with TRBJ1-2, with D uncertain. Trimming took off 2 bases at V and 8 bases at J, with 12 bases between the two ends. Germline V gene data show CDR1 as LGHDT and CDR2 as YNNKEL (reference sequence). This CDR3 has 13 residues. In DNA, the CDR3 is TGTGCCAGCAGCCAAAGCGATTTGAGGGGCTACACCTTC. Translating it yields CASSQSDLRGYTF.

This chain's CDR3 is CASSLNSGGRLNEQFF. In DNA, the CDR3 is TGTGCCAGCAGCTTAAATAGCGGGGGCAGACTCAATGAGCAGTTCTTC. The gene calls are TRBV7-3 and TRBJ2-1; 9 positions match TRBD2. Germline V gene lookup returns CDR1 SGHTA and CDR2 FQGTGA. The J segment lost 6 bases and the V segment lost 1 base, leaving 7 bases of the junction unmatched. The CDR3 extends over 16 amino acids.

The J gene is TRBJ2-7, the V gene TRBV4-2; 9 positions agree with TRBD1. Germline V gives CDR1 LGHNA, CDR2 YNFKEQ. The CDR3 runs 14 residues. Trimming removed 3 bases from V and 4 bases from J; junction bases left unmatched: 4. In DNA form, the CDR3 reads TGTGCCAGCAGCCAGGGACAGGGAGCATACGAGCAGTACTTC. Its protein product is CASSQGQGAYEQYF.